The 3 T cell receptor beta chains in this list originate from one sample, sequenced in a study of T cell responses to AZD1222 COVID-19 vaccine. Profiled with immunoSEQ multiplex PCR; TCRdb holds only in-frame clones, not every one. The profile covers 65,000 to 95,000 clones, with around 81% appearing a single time and roughly a fifth taken by the ten largest. Sample: peripheral blood, taken on day 0 of AZD1222 vaccination. Source of these receptors: an adult in good health.

The chain is built from TRBV29-1 and TRBJ2-4; TRBD1 might be the D (5 bases). CDR1 and CDR2 (germline): SQVTM, ANQGSEA. The CDR3 is 14 amino acids. V was pared by 0 bases and J by 1 base, with 7 bases between. CDR3 amino acids: CSVEDRVAKNIQYF. The CDR3 coding sequence is TGCAGCGTTGAAGACAGGGTGGCCAAAAACATTCAGTACTTC.

J is TRBJ2-5 and V is TRBV2, with a weak D call TRBD2 (7 bases). CDR1 and CDR2 from the germline V gene are SNHLY and FYNNEI. There are 15 residues in the CDR3. The V end was cut by 6 bases, the J end by 2 bases, with 16 bases between. The CDR3 region has the DNA TGTGCCAGCAGGGAGGCCAGGGGAGGGCAAGAGACCCAGTACTTC. Residues: CASREARGGQETQYF.

This clone was seen only a few times. This chain links TRBV9 with TRBJ2-7; 15 bases map to TRBD2. Germline V CDR1 and CDR2: SGDLS, YYNGEE. The CDR3 is 14 residues long. The V and J ends lost 4 bases and 9 bases, in that order; junction bases with no gene match: 5. CDR3 sequence reads: CASSPGLAGGGQYF. CDR3 nucleotides: TGTGCCAGCAGCCCGGGACTAGCGGGAGGAGGGCAGTACTTC.